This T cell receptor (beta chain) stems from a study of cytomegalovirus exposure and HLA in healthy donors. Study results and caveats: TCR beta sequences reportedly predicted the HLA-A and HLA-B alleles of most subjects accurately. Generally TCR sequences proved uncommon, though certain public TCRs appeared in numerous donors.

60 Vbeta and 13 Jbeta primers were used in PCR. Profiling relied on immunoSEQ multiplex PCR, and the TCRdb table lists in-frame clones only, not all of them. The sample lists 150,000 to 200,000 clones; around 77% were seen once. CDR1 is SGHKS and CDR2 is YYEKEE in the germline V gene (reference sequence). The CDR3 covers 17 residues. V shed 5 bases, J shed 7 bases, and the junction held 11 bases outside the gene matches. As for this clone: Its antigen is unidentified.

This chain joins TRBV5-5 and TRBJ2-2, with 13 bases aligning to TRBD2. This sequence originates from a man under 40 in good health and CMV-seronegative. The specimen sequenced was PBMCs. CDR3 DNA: TGTGCCAGCAGTCGACAGGGACTAGCGGGACTCCTCGGGGAGCTGTTTTTT. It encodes CASSRQGLAGLLGELFF.